Shown below are 13 T cell receptor beta chains from a single sample sequenced in a study of T cells in tuberculosis. Profiled with immunoSEQ multiplex PCR; TCRdb holds only in-frame clones, not every one. This table holds about 32,000 clones, approximately 94% found once. The specimen sequenced was PBMCs. The receptors here all came from a donor under 30 with latent tuberculosis or without tuberculosis infection.

This clone occurred once. V and J are TRBV25-1 and TRBJ2-1; 10 bases match TRBD2. Germline lookup yields CDR1 MGHDK and CDR2 SYGVNS. This CDR3 is built from 18 residues. After removal of 5 bases from V and 4 bases from J, the junction contained 14 bases not matched to a gene. CDR3 residues: CASSPRPPSGSNYNEQFF. The CDR3 coding sequence is TGTGCCAGCAGTCCTCGCCCCCCTAGCGGGAGTAATTACAATGAGCAGTTCTTC.

The rearrangement uses TRBV28 and TRBJ2-3; 12 positions agree with TRBD2. Germline loops: CDR1 MDHEN, CDR2 SYDVKM. V was pared by 4 bases and J by 0 bases, with 17 bases of the junction left unmatched. There are 21 residues in the CDR3. Written as DNA, the CDR3 is TGTGCCAGCAGTTCTGGGAGGGCTAGCGGGAGGGGGGGACATAGCACAGATACGCAGTATTTT. Amino acid sequence: CASSSGRASGRGGHSTDTQYF.

A single count supports this clone. CDR3 loop: CAISVSGGSEAFF. CDR3 coding DNA: TGTGCCATCAGTGTTTCGGGGGGATCTGAAGCTTTCTTT. The genes are TRBV10-3 and TRBJ1-1; D perhaps matches TRBD1 (5 bases). CDR1 ENHRY and CDR2 SYGVKD come from the germline V gene. The CDR3 loop spans 13 amino acids. The V gene lost 4 bases and the J gene lost 6 bases, with 12 bases spanning the gap.

V gene TRBV14 combines with J gene TRBJ1-1; a weak D match, TRBD1 (5 bases). Trimming cost V 3 bases and J 5 bases, with 13 bases left between them. Germline assignment: CDR1 SGHDN and CDR2 FVKESK. The CDR3 is made up of 14 amino acids. CDR3 sequence reads: CASSHQGRSTEAFF. The CDR3 DNA is TGTGCCAGCAGCCACCAGGGCCGGAGTACTGAAGCTTTCTTT. The complete variable domain, with remaining parts taken from reference TRBV14 and TRBJ1-1, reads EAGVTQFPSHSVIEKGQTVTLRCDPISGHDNLYWYRRVMGKEIKFLLHFVKESKQDESGMPNNRFLAERTGGTYSTLKVQPAELEDSGVYFCASSHQGRSTEAFFGQGTRLTVV.

This chain connects TRBV29-1 to TRBJ2-3, with D tentatively TRBD1 (6 bases). The CDR3 is 13 residues long. V shed 7 bases and J shed 3 bases, with 14 bases lying between them. Germline V gene lookup returns CDR1 SQVTM and CDR2 ANQGSEA. CDR3 nucleotides: TGCAGCGCTGGGGGCCCCCGTACAGATACGCAGTATTTT. Protein sequence: CSAGGPRTDTQYF.

The chain links TRBV7-2 to TRBJ1-2; D is ambiguous. Germline CDR1 is SGHTA and CDR2 is FQGNSA. The CDR3 is 12 residues long. V gave up 1 base and J gave up 5 bases, with 5 bases separating them. CDR3 nucleotide sequence: TGTGCCAGCAGCTTAGGTTATTATGGCTACACCTTC. It is translated as CASSLGYYGYTF. Complete variable domain (other parts from reference TRBV7-2 and TRBJ1-2): GAGVSQSPSNKVTEKGKDVELRCDPISGHTALYWYRQSLGQGLEFLIYFQGNSAPDKSGLPSDRFSAERTGGSVSTLTIQRTQQEDSAVYLCASSLGYYGYTFGSGTRLTVV.

This clone occurred once. The chain links TRBV28 to TRBJ2-5; no clear D. Trimming removed 6 bases from V and 3 bases from J, with 8 bases in between. The germline gives CDR1 MDHEN, CDR2 SYDVKM. This CDR3 is 12 amino acids long. CDR3 bases: TGTGCCAGCAGATGGCAAAAAGAGACCCAGTACTTC. Its translation: CASRWQKETQYF.

The gene calls are TRBV5-1 and TRBJ2-7, with a possible D match to TRBD2 (6 bases). Between the trimmed V and J ends, which lost 5 bases and 1 base, there was a span of 13 bases. This CDR3 spans 14 amino acids. In germline, CDR1 is SGHRS, CDR2 YFSETQ. DNA for the CDR3: TGCGCCAGCAGTGAGGGACTGAGATCCTACGAGCAGTACTTC. It translates to CASSEGLRSYEQYF.

The CDR3 loop reads CASSPYGQATFTEAFF. For the CDR3, the DNA is TGTGCCAGCAGTCCCTACGGACAGGCAACGTTTACTGAAGCTTTCTTT. The V gene is TRBV27, the J gene TRBJ1-1; 7 nucleotides line up with TRBD1. The CDR3 loop spans 16 amino acids. Germline-derived CDR1 and CDR2 are MNHEY and SMNVEV (reference sequence). The trim removed 5 bases at V and 5 bases at J, leaving 14 bases unmatched.

The V and J genes are TRBV18 and TRBJ2-7; D might be TRBD1 (6 bases). Trimming pared 1 base from V and 5 bases from J, leaving 15 bases between. The CDR3 runs to 15 residues. Per the germline V gene, CDR1 is KGHSH and CDR2 is LQKENI. Here the CDR3 reads CASSPRGQGDNEQYF. Here the CDR3 DNA reads TGTGCCAGCTCACCACGGGGGCAGGGCGACAACGAGCAGTACTTC. Looking up the rest from reference TRBV18 and TRBJ2-7 gives the full variable domain: NAGVMQNPRHLVRRRGQEARLRCSPMKGHSHVYWYRQLPEEGLKFMVYLQKENIIDESGMPKERFSAEFPKEGPSILRIQQVVRGDSAAYFCASSPRGQGDNEQYFGPGTRLTVT.

The chain carries TRBV7-7 and TRBJ2-3; 8 bases line up with TRBD2. The CDR3 is 13 residues long. The germline V gene has CDR1 SSHAT and CDR2 FNYEAQ (reference sequence). CDR3: CASGAGGTDTQYF. In nucleotides, the CDR3 is TGTGCATCCGGAGCGGGAGGCACAGATACGCAGTATTTT.

The chain employs TRBV2 and TRBJ1-1; D gene uncertain. The CDR3 contains 14 residues. Germline lookup yields CDR1 SNHLY and CDR2 FYNNEI. The V gene lost 8 bases and the J gene lost 4 bases, with 17 bases spanning the gap. CDR3 sequence: CASQAVVRGTEAFF. CDR3 DNA: TGTGCCAGCCAGGCGGTCGTACGGGGCACTGAAGCTTTCTTT.

The chain uses TRBV27 and TRBJ2-2, with a tentative D call TRBD2 (6 bases). Between the trimmed V and J ends, which lost 3 bases and 6 bases, there was a span of 14 bases. The CDR3 covers 15 residues. Per germline, CDR1 MNHEY and CDR2 SMNVEV (reference sequence). The CDR3 DNA reads TGTGCCAGCAGTTTTGGGGGGAGTAGGGCCGGGGAGCTGTTTTTT. This encodes CASSFGGSRAGELFF.